The present T cell receptor (beta chain) was sequenced within a study of blood T cell repertoires in COVID-19. The assay was immunoSEQ multiplex PCR, and TCRdb's table has in-frame clones only and misses some. The repertoire holds under 300,000 clones, around 90% seen once, with about 1% in the top ten. Germline CDR1 and CDR2: SNHLY and FYNNEI. V lost 6 bases to trimming and J lost 2 bases; unmatched junction nucleotides: 13. This CDR3 has 18 amino acids. Sequencing was carried out using peripheral blood. V gene TRBV2 combines with J gene TRBJ2-1; 10 positions agree with TRBD1. This sequence originates from a woman in her thirties or forties who had recovered from COVID-19. CDR3 in amino acids: CASSPLIDDRGPYNEQFF. The DNA of the CDR3 is TGTGCCAGCAGCCCACTTATTGACGACAGGGGGCCCTACAATGAGCAGTTCTTC.